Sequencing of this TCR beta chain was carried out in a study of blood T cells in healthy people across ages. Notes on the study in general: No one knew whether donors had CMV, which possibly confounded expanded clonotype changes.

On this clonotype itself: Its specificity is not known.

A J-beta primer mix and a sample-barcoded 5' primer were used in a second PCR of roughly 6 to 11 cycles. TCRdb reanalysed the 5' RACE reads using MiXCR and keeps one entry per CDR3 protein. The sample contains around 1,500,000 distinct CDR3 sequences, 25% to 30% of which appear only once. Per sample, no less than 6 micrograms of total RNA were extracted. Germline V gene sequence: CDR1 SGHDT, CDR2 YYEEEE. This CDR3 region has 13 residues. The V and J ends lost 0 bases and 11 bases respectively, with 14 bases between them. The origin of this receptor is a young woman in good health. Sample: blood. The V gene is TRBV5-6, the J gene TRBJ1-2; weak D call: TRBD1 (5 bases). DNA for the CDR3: TGTGCCAGCAGCTTGGAGACAGTGGACGGTTACACCTTC. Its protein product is CASSLETVDGYTF.